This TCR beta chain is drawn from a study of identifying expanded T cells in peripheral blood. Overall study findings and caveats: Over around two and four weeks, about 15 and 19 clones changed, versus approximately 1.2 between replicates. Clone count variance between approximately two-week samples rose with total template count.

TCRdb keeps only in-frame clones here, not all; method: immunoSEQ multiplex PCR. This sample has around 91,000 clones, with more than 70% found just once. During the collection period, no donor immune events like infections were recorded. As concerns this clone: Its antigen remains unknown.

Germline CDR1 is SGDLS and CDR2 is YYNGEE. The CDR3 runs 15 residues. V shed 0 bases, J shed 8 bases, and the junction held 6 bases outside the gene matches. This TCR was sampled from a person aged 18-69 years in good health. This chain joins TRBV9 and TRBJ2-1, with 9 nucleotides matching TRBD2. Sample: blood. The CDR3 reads CASSVGSGSIDEQFF. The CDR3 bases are TGTGCCAGCAGCGTAGGTAGCGGGAGTATCGATGAGCAGTTCTTC.